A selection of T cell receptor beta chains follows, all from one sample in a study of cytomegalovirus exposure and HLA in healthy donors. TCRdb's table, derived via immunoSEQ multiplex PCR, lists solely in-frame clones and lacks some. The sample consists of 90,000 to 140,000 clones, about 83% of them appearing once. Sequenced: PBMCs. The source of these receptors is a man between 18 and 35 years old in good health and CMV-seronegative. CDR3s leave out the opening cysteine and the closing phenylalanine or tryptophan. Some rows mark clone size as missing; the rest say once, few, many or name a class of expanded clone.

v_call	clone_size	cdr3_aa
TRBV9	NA	ASSVSAGNSYEQY
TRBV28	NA	ASSPWTSGSTDTQY
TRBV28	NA	ASSFLAGAQDEQF
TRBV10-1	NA	ASSTGEREGDEQF
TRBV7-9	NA	ASSSTSAGQPQH
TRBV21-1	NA	ASSKGLAYEQY
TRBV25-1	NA	ASGFPLANEQF
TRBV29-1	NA	SAYTSGRGFHYEQY
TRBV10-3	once	AISESGGSGTFYEQY
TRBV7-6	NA	ASSLGTSGSLSRETQY